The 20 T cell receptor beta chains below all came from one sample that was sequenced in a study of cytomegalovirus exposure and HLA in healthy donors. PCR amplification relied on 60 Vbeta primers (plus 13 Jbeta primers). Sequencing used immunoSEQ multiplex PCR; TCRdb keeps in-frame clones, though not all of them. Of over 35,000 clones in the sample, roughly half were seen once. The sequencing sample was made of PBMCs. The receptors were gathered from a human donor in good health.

The CDR3 protein is CASSSLGGAGEQFF. The CDR3, as DNA: TGTGCCAGCAGCTCCCTTGGGGGGGCGGGGGAGCAGTTCTTC. This chain joins TRBV7-9 and TRBJ2-1, with D maybe TRBD2 (7 bases). Germline CDR1 and CDR2: SEHNR and FQNEAQ (reference sequence). V lost 4 bases and J lost 10, with 17 bases in between. This CDR3 contains 14 residues.

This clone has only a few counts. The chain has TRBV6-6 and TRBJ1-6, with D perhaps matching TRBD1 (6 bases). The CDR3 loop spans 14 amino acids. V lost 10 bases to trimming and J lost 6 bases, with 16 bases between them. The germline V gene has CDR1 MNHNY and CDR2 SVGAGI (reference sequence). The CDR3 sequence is CATKGGTLNSPLHF. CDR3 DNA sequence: TGTGCCACCAAGGGGGGGACACTTAATTCACCCCTCCACTTT.

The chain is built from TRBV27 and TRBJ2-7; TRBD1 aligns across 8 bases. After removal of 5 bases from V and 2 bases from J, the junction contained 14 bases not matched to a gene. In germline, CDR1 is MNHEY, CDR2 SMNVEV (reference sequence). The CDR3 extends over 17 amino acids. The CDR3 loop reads CASSPPTRTGSTYEQYF. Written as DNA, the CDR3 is TGTGCCAGCAGTCCACCTACCCGGACAGGGAGTACCTACGAGCAGTACTTC.

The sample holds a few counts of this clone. CDR3 nucleotides: TGCGCCAGCAGCTTAACCGGGACAGGGTCGGAAAAACTGTTTTTT. This translates into CASSLTGTGSEKLFF. V is TRBV5-1 and J is TRBJ1-4; TRBD1 agrees at 9 bases. Trimming took 2 bases from V and 8 from J; bases not matched to a gene: 7. Germline-derived CDR1 and CDR2 are SGHRS and YFSETQ. The CDR3 covers 15 residues.

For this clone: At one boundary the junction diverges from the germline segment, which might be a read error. The CDR3 protein is CASSLALTRTNGKLFF. Written as DNA, the CDR3 is TGTGCCAGCAGCTTAGCCCTAACGAGAACTAATGGAAAACTGTTTTTT. The J gene is TRBJ1-4, the V gene TRBV7-9; D is unresolved. This CDR3 has 16 amino acids. Looked up from germline, CDR1 is SEHNR and CDR2 is FQNEAQ (reference sequence). The variable domain in full, completed from reference TRBV7-9 and TRBJ1-4, reads DTGVSQNPRHKITKRGQNVTFRCDPISEHNRLYWYRQTLGQGPEFLTYFQNEAQLEKSRLLSDRFSAERPKGSFSTLEIQRTEQGDSAMYLCASSLALTRTNGKLFFGSGTQLSVL.

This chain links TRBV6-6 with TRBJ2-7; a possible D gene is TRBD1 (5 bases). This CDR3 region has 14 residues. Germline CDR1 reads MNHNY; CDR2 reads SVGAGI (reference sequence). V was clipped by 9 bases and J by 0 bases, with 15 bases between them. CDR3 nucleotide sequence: TGTGCCAGTCTAAATGGACAAAACTCCTACGAGCAGTACTTC. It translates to CASLNGQNSYEQYF.

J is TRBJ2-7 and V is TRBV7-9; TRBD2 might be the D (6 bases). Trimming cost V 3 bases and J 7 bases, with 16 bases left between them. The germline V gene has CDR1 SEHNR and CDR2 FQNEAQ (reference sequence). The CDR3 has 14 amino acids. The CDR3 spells CASSFTGGDLEQYF. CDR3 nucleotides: TGTGCCAGCAGCTTCACAGGAGGGGATTTGGAGCAGTACTTC. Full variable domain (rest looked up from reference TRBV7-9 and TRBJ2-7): DTGVSQNPRHKITKRGQNVTFRCDPISEHNRLYWYRQTLGQGPEFLTYFQNEAQLEKSRLLSDRFSAERPKGSFSTLEIQRTEQGDSAMYLCASSFTGGDLEQYFGPGTRLTVT.

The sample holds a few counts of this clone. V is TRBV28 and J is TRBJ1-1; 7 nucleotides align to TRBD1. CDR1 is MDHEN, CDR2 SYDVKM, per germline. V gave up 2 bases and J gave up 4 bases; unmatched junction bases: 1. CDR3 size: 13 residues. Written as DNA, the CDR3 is TGTGCCAGCAGTTTACAGGGGGGCACTGAAGCTTTCTTT. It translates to CASSLQGGTEAFF. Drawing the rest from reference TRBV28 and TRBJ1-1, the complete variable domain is DVKVTQSSRYLVKRTGEKVFLECVQDMDHENMFWYRQDPGLGLRLIYFSYDVKMKEKGDIPEGYSVSREKKERFSLILESASTNQTSMYLCASSLQGGTEAFFGQGTRLTVV.

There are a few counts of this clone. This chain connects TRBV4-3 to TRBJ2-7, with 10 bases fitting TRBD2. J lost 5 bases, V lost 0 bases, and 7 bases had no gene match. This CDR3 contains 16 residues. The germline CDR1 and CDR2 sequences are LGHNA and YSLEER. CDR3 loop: CASSQDFASGGNEQYF. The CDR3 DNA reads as TGCGCCAGCAGCCAAGATTTCGCTAGCGGGGGTAACGAGCAGTACTTC.

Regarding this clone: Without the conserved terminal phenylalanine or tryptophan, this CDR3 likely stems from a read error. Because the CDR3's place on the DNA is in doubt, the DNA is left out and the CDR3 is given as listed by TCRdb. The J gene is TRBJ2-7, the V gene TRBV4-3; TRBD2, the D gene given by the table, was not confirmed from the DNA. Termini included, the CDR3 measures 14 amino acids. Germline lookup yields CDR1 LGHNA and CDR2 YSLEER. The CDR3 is CASSQVYNYRDFQL.

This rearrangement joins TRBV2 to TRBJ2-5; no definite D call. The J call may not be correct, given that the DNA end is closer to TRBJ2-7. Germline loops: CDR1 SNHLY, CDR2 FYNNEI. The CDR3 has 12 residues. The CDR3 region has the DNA TGTGCCAGCAGTCTTACCACCTACGAGCAGTACTTC. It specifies CASSLTTYEQYF.

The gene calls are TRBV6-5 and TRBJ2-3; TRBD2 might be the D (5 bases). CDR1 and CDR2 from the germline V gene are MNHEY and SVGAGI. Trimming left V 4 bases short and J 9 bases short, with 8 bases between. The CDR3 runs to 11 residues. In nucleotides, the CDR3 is TGTGCCAGCAGTTGGGCGGGCACGCAGTATTTT. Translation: CASSWAGTQYF.

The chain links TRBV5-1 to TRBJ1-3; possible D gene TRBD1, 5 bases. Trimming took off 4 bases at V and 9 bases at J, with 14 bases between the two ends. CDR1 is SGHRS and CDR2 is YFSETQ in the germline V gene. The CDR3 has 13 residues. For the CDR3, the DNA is TGCGCCAGCAGCCTCGGCTTCGGGGGCACCATATATTTT. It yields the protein CASSLGFGGTIYF. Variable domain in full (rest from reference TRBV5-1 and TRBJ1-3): KAGVTQTPRYLIKTRGQQVTLSCSPISGHRSVSWYQQTPGQGLQFLFEYFSETQRNKGNFPGRFSGRQFSNSRSEMNVSTLELGDSALYLCASSLGFGGTIYFGEGSWLTVV.

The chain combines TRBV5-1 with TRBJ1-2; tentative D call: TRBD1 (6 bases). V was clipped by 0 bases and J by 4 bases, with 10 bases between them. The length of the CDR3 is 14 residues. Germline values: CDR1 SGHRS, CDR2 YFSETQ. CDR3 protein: CASSLGNRAYGYTF. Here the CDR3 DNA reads TGCGCCAGCAGCTTGGGGAACAGGGCCTATGGCTACACCTTC.

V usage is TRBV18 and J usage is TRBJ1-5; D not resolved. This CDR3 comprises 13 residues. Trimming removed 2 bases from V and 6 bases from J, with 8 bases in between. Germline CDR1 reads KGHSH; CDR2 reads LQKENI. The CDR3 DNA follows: TGTGCCAGCTCACCATGGGAGGCTCAGCCCCAGCATTTT. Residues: CASSPWEAQPQHF.

CDR3: CASSSPGQGAQPQHF. The CDR3 bases are TGTGCCAGCAGCTCCCCGGGACAGGGGGCTCAGCCCCAGCATTTT. The genes are TRBV7-9 and TRBJ1-5, with 12 bases fitting TRBD1. The CDR3 loop spans 15 amino acids. Trimming cost V 4 bases and J 6 bases; bases outside gene matches: 4. Germline loops: CDR1 SEHNR, CDR2 FQNEAQ (reference sequence).

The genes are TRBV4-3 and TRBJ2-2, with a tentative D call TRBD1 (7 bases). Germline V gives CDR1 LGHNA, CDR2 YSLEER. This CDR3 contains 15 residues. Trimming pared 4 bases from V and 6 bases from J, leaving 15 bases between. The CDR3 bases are TGCGCCAGCAGCCTTGGACAGGCGGGGTCCGGGGAGCTGTTTTTT. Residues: CASSLGQAGSGELFF.

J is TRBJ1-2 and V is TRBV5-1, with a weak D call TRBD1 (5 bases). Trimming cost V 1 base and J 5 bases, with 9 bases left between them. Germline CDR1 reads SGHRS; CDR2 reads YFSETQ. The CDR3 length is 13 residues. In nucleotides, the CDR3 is TGCGCCAGCAGCTTGCGGCAGGGTTATGGCTACACCTTC. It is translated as CASSLRQGYGYTF. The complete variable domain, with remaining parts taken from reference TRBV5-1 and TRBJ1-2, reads KAGVTQTPRYLIKTRGQQVTLSCSPISGHRSVSWYQQTPGQGLQFLFEYFSETQRNKGNFPGRFSGRQFSNSRSEMNVSTLELGDSALYLCASSLRQGYGYTFGSGTRLTVV.

CDR3 loop: CASSLDGPNSPLHF. As DNA, the CDR3 is TGTGCCAGCAGCTTAGACGGTCCTAATTCACCCCTCCACTTT. V usage is TRBV11-3 and J usage is TRBJ1-6; D gene uncertain. V was shortened by 0 bases and J by 6 bases, with 6 bases between the two germline ends. Per germline, CDR1 SGHNT and CDR2 YENEEA. This CDR3 has 14 residues. Looking up the rest from reference TRBV11-3 and TRBJ1-6 gives the full variable domain: EAGVVQSPRYKIIEKKQPVAFWCNPISGHNTLYWYLQNLGQGPELLIRYENEEAVDDSQLPKDRFSAERLKGVDSTLKIQPAELGDSAVYLCASSLDGPNSPLHFGNGTRLTVT.

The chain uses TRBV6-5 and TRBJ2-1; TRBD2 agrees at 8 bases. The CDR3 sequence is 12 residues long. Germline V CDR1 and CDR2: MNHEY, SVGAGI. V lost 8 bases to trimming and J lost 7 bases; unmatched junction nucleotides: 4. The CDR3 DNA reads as TGTGCCAGCGGACTAGCTCGTAATGAGCAGTTCTTC. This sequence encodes CASGLARNEQFF.